The entry below gives a single T cell receptor (beta chain) sequence along with its context. The antigen remains undetermined. Roughly 10 milliliters of peripheral blood were drawn from each donor. The sample comes from a study of blood T cells in healthy people across ages. Findings of the study overall: Those diversity estimates obtained from one million T cells were thought to be underestimates.

A second PCR, run for about 7 to 11 cycles, used a sample-barcoded 5' primer plus a J-beta primer mix. One entry per CDR3 protein, called by TCRdb with MiXCR from the 5' RACE reads. The table lists around 620,000 distinct CDR3 sequences, 27% of them singletons. Germline assignment: CDR1 ENHRY and CDR2 SYGVKD. Trimming stripped 1 base from V and 4 bases from J, with 11 bases between. The CDR3 is made up of 15 amino acids. The clonotype originates from a woman between 65 and 79 years old in good health. Sequencing was performed on blood. V usage is TRBV10-3 and J usage is TRBJ1-5; D remains unclear. Written as DNA, the CDR3 is TGTGCCATCAGTGAGTATCCCCCCGGGAATCAGCCCCAGCATTTT. Translated: CAISEYPPGNQPQHF.